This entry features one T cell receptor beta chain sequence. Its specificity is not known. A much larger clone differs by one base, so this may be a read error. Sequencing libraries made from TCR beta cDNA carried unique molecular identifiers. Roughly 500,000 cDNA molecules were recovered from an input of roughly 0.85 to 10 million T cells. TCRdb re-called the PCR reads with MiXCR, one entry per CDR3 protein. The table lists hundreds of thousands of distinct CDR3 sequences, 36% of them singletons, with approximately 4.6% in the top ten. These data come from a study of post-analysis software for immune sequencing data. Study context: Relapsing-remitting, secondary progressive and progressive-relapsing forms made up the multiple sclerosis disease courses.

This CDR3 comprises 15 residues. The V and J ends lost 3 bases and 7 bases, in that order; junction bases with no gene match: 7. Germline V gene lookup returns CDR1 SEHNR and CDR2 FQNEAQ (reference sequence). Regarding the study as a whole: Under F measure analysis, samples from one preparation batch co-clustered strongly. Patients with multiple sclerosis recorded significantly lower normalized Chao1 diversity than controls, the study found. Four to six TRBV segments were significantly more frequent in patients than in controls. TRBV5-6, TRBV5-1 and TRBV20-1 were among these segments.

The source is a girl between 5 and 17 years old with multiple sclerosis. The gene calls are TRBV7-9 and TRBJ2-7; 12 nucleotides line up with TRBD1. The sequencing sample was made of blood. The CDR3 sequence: CASSFWDRGLNEQYF. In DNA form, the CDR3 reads TGTGCCAGCAGCTTTTGGGACAGGGGGCTCAATGAGCAGTACTTC.